One sample yielded the 21 T cell receptor beta chains listed below, sequenced in a study of blood T cell repertoires in COVID-19. Clones were read by immunoSEQ multiplex PCR, and TCRdb kept only the in-frame ones, dropping some. The sample carries about 190,000 clones, roughly 80% recorded once. Sequencing was performed on peripheral blood. These receptors all come from a human donor in a cohort sampled during active COVID-19.

The J gene is TRBJ1-2, the V gene TRBV29-1; TRBD1 agrees at 7 bases. CDR3 length equals 14 residues. V gave up 3 bases and J gave up 5 bases; unmatched junction bases: 9. Germline V gene data show CDR1 as SQVTM and CDR2 as ANQGSEA. CDR3 sequence: CSVDSAGTAYGYTF. DNA for the CDR3: TGCAGCGTTGATTCGGCCGGGACAGCATATGGCTACACCTTC.

The rearrangement links TRBV27 to TRBJ2-7, with 9 bases matching TRBD1. Germline lookup yields CDR1 MNHEY and CDR2 SMNVEV (reference sequence). V lost 4 bases, J lost 2 bases, and 3 bases stayed unmatched. This CDR3 is 14 amino acids long. The CDR3: CASSYRTGAYEQYF. In DNA form, the CDR3 reads TGTGCCAGCAGTTACCGGACAGGGGCCTACGAGCAGTACTTC.

The rearrangement uses TRBV2 and TRBJ1-2; 8 bases map to TRBD1. The CDR3 extends over 15 amino acids. Germline CDR1 reads SNHLY; CDR2 reads FYNNEI. J gave up 8 bases and V 3 bases, and 11 bases lay outside the gene matches. CDR3 protein: CASSERLAWTGGYTF. In DNA, the CDR3 is TGTGCCAGCAGTGAGAGATTAGCGTGGACAGGGGGCTACACCTTC.

The rearrangement links TRBV11-2 to TRBJ2-4, with D perhaps matching TRBD2 (6 bases). The CDR3 contains 15 residues. V lost 5 bases to trimming and J lost 0 bases, with 11 bases between them. Looked up from germline, CDR1 is SGHAT and CDR2 is FQNNGV. The CDR3 nucleotides are TGTGCCAGCAGCGCCCGGGGGTTAGCCAAAAACATTCAGTACTTC. Translated, it gives CASSARGLAKNIQYF.

CDR3 nucleotide sequence: TGTGCCAGCAGTGGCACAGCCCAAGAGACCCAGTACTTC. Translating it yields CASSGTAQETQYF. The rearrangement links TRBV2 to TRBJ2-5; D not resolved. The germline CDR1 and CDR2 sequences are SNHLY and FYNNEI. Trimming removed 4 bases from V and 1 base from J, with 7 bases in between. The CDR3 consists of 13 residues. Variable domain in full (rest from reference TRBV2 and TRBJ2-5): EPEVTQTPSHQVTQMGQEVILRCVPISNHLYFYWYRQILGQKVEFLVSFYNNEISEKSEIFDDQFSVERPDGSNFTLKIRSTKLEDSAMYFCASSGTAQETQYFGPGTRLLVL.

The chain links TRBV12-5 to TRBJ1-5; D is ambiguous. The ends were cut back, 6 bases at V and 3 bases at J, with 15 bases in the middle. There are 15 residues in the CDR3. The germline V gene encodes CDR1 LGHNT and CDR2 FRNRAP. Here the CDR3 reads CASGISVGINQPQHF. The DNA for the CDR3 is TGTGCTAGTGGAATTAGCGTGGGGATCAATCAGCCCCAGCATTTT.

The J gene is TRBJ1-5, the V gene TRBV19; D is possibly TRBD1 (5 bases). Per the germline V gene, CDR1 is LNHDA and CDR2 is SQIVND (reference sequence). The CDR3 extends over 15 amino acids. Trimming shortened V by 9 bases and J by 4 bases, and 19 bases separated the two germline ends. This CDR3 is CASRINTPGNQPQHF. The CDR3 DNA is TGTGCCAGCCGAATTAACACCCCAGGGAATCAGCCCCAGCATTTT.

This chain connects TRBV29-1 to TRBJ2-7, with 7 bases lining up with TRBD1. V shed 4 bases and J 4 bases; nucleotides not matched to a gene: 7. The germline V gene encodes CDR1 SQVTM and CDR2 ANQGSEA. This CDR3 spans 13 amino acids. For the CDR3, the DNA is TGCAGCGTTGGCCGGACAGGCCCTTACGAGCAGTACTTC. It yields the protein CSVGRTGPYEQYF.

CDR3 coding DNA: TGTGCCAGCGGCCCTGGAGGGAGGGGTAATGAAAAACTGTTTTTT. It is translated as CASGPGGRGNEKLFF. The rearrangement links TRBV2 to TRBJ1-4, with D perhaps matching TRBD1 (5 bases). V was cut by 8 bases and J by 4 bases, with 17 bases left in between. This CDR3 region has 15 residues. CDR1 is SNHLY, CDR2 FYNNEI, per germline.

The V gene is TRBV12-3 or TRBV12-4, the J gene TRBJ1-2; possibly TRBD1 for D (5 bases). V was pared by 3 bases and J by 8 bases, with 13 bases between. The CDR3 is 13 residues long. The CDR3 DNA sequence: TGTGCCAGCAGTTTCGGGGGGAGTTTGGGCTACACCTTC. It specifies CASSFGGSLGYTF.

The chain couples TRBV7-2 to TRBJ2-1; 14 bases map to TRBD2. With 0 bases clipped from V and 1 base from J, the junction kept 5 bases outside the gene matches. This CDR3 is 19 amino acids long. Per germline, CDR1 SGHTA and CDR2 FQGNSA. CDR3 nucleotide sequence: TGTGCCAGCAGCTTAGCCGCGACTAGCGGGAGGGTATCCTACAATGAGCAGTTCTTC. This codes for CASSLAATSGRVSYNEQFF.

The chain is built from TRBV9 and TRBJ1-6; possibly TRBD1 for D (6 bases). Germline lookup yields CDR1 SGDLS and CDR2 YYNGEE. The CDR3 is 14 residues long. The V gene lost 3 bases and the J gene lost 7 bases, with 11 bases spanning the gap. CDR3 residues: CASSARTANSPLHF. Here the CDR3 DNA reads TGTGCCAGCAGCGCGAGGACAGCCAATTCACCCCTCCACTTT.

V gene TRBV21-1 combines with J gene TRBJ2-2; no DNA check was done on the table's D call, TRBD2. TRBV21-1 is a pseudogene. CDR3 length: 17 residues. The CDR3 sequence: CASSRIPSIENTGELFF. CDR3 nucleotides: TGTGCCAGCAGCAGAATTCCCTCGATAGAGAACACCGGGGAGCTGTTTTTT.

The V gene is TRBV6-5, the J gene TRBJ2-3; 7 bases map to TRBD1. In germline, CDR1 is MNHEY, CDR2 SVGAGI. The length of the CDR3 is 12 residues. V shed 6 bases and J 3 bases; nucleotides not matched to a gene: 0. The CDR3 region is CASRQGTDTQYF. CDR3 DNA: TGTGCCAGCAGACAGGGGACAGATACGCAGTATTTT.

The J gene is TRBJ2-5, the V gene TRBV7-9, with 7 nucleotides matching TRBD1. The CDR3 loop spans 14 amino acids. The germline gives CDR1 SEHNR, CDR2 FQNEAQ (reference sequence). The V gene end was trimmed by 6 bases and the J gene end by 2 bases; junction bases not matched to a gene: 6. The CDR3 DNA is TGTGCCAGCAGTAAAAACAGGGGACAAGAGACCCAGTACTTC. It specifies CASSKNRGQETQYF.

The V call is TRBV6-1, the J call TRBJ1-2; a possible D gene is TRBD1 (6 bases). V shed 1 base and J shed 4 bases, with 13 bases lying between them. The length of the CDR3 is 15 residues. Germline values: CDR1 MNHNS, CDR2 SASEGT. The CDR3 DNA is TGTGCCAGCAGTGAAGGGGACACGACGGGCTATGGCTACACCTTC. Translating gives CASSEGDTTGYGYTF.

The rearrangement uses TRBV2 and TRBJ2-2; 7 nucleotides match TRBD2. Germline lookup yields CDR1 SNHLY and CDR2 FYNNEI. This CDR3 has 15 amino acids. With V trimmed by 2 bases and J by 4 bases, 4 bases remained unmatched. This chain's CDR3 is CASSEWGGTTGELFF. The CDR3 DNA reads TGTGCCAGCAGTGAATGGGGGGGGACCACCGGGGAGCTGTTTTTT.

V and J are TRBV24-1 and TRBJ2-7; D may be TRBD1 (5 bases). The CDR3 is 11 amino acids. Trimming shortened V by 6 bases and J by 4 bases, and 6 bases separated the two germline ends. CDR1 and CDR2 from the germline V gene are KGHDR and SFDVKD. The CDR3 reads CATSRGYEQYF. CDR3 DNA sequence: TGTGCCACCAGTAGGGGATACGAGCAGTACTTC.

The chain couples TRBV5-1 to TRBJ2-5, with D possibly TRBD1 on 5 matching bases. Per germline, CDR1 SGHRS and CDR2 YFSETQ. CDR3 length: 13 residues. V shed 4 bases and J shed 5 bases, with 12 bases lying between them. The CDR3 region has the DNA TGCGCCAGCAGCGTTCAGGGTTCGGAGACCCAGTACTTC. This translates into CASSVQGSETQYF. Supplemented by reference TRBV5-1 and TRBJ2-5, the full variable domain reads KAGVTQTPRYLIKTRGQQVTLSCSPISGHRSVSWYQQTPGQGLQFLFEYFSETQRNKGNFPGRFSGRQFSNSRSEMNVSTLELGDSALYLCASSVQGSETQYFGPGTRLLVL.

At least ten counts were recorded for this clone. This chain joins TRBV19 and TRBJ2-3; 8 bases match TRBD2. The CDR3 totals 14 residues. The V gene's germline CDR1 is LNHDA and CDR2 SQIVND (reference sequence). V shed 6 bases and J 5 bases; nucleotides not matched to a gene: 7. The CDR3 DNA sequence: TGTGCCAGTAGCCCCGGGAGGGCCGGAGATACGCAGTATTTT. Translating it yields CASSPGRAGDTQYF.

The chain uses TRBV3-1 (or the pseudogene TRBV3-2) and TRBJ2-2; 9 bases are shared with TRBD2. Trimming removed 1 base from V and 8 bases from J; junction bases left unmatched: 11. Germline V gene data show CDR1 as LGHDT and CDR2 as YNNKEL (reference sequence). This CDR3 region has 17 residues. CDR3 nucleotide sequence: TGTGCCAGCAGCCAAGCGCTAGCGGGATCCTCGTTTGGGGAGCTGTTTTTT. This gives the protein CASSQALAGSSFGELFF.